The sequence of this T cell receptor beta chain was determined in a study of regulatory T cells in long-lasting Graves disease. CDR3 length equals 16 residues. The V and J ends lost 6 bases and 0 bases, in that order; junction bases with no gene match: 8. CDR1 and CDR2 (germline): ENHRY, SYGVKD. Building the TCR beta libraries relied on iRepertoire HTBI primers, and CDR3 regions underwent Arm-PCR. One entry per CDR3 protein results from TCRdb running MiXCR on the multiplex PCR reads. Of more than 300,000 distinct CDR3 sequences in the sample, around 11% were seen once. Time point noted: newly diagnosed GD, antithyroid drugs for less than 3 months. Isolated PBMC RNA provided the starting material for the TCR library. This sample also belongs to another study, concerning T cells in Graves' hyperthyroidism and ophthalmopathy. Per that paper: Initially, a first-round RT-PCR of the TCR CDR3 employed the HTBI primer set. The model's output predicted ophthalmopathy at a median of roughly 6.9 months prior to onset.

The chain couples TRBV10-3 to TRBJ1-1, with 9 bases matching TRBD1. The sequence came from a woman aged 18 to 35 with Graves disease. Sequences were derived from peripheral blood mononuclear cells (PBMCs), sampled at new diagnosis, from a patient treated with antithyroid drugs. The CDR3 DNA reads TGTGCCATCAGAATCGGACAGGGGAACTTGAACACTGAAGCTTTCTTT. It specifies CAIRIGQGNLNTEAFF.